This T cell receptor beta chain was identified in a study of metastatic and nonmetastatic thyroid tumors. Ten or more counts support this clone. TCRdb re-processed the PCR reads through MiXCR. This sample yields around 19,000 clones, of which 11% are seen a single time; roughly 8% belongs to the top ten. Thyroid surgery took place with no prior treatment in any patient. The clonotype comes from a female donor with papillary thyroid cancer or a benign thyroid nodule (not recorded which). Some clones in this sample may be carry-over from other donors' samples. Source material: blood.

Here the CDR3 reads CASSRGRVGELFF. For the CDR3, the DNA is TGTGCCAGCAGCCGCGGGAGGGTCGGGGAGCTGTTTTTT. This sequence joins TRBV5-6 and TRBJ2-2; TRBD2 agrees at 9 bases. The germline V gene has CDR1 SGHDT and CDR2 YYEEEE. The CDR3 totals 13 residues. Trimming took 4 bases from V and 7 from J; bases not matched to a gene: 2.